This TCR beta chain was identified in a study of T cell responses to AZD1222 COVID-19 vaccine. TCRdb's table, derived via immunoSEQ multiplex PCR, lists solely in-frame clones and lacks some. The sample includes roughly 130,000 clones, around 90% of them seen just once. Points on this clone: The antigen remains undetermined.

This CDR3 has 17 residues. The V gene's germline CDR1 is SGDLS and CDR2 YYNGEE. V lost 0 bases, J lost 2 bases, and 16 bases lay in between. Findings and limits, study-wide: At 160-218 and 743-854, vaccine-associated CD4 TCRs were dominant, and they spanned spike. Donors were mostly white British, more females; clonal diversity possibly underestimated.

The receptor's source is an adult in good health. The sequences come from peripheral blood, collected on day 0 of AZD1222 vaccination. The chain joins TRBV9 to TRBJ2-3; either TRBD1 or TRBD2 may fit D (5 bases each). Here the CDR3 reads CASSVGVGALFTDTQYF. The CDR3 coding sequence is TGTGCCAGCAGCGTAGGGGTCGGGGCCCTGTTCACAGATACGCAGTATTTT.